Listed below are T cell receptor beta chains from one sample, sequenced in a study of control samples from healthy donors and cancer patients. Some clones are missing from TCRdb's copy, which holds only in-frame ones; the method was immunoSEQ multiplex PCR. Among 120,000 or so clones listed, around 87% were seen once. The sequenced sample consisted of blood. These receptors were obtained from a man aged 55 to 69 in good health. CDR3s include the opening cysteine and the closing phenylalanine or tryptophan. The order of the fields is V gene, clone size, D gene, J gene, CDR3 protein, CDR3 DNA. The D gene is left open where the match is weak. A clone size is listed for some rows: how often the clone was seen (once, few, many), or a class if it is expanded.

TRBV5-8,.,.,TRBJ1-5,CASSGDGYSNQPQHF,TGTGCCAGCAGCGGGGACGGCTATAGCAATCAGCCCCAGCATTTT
TRBV7-9,.,.,TRBJ2-1,CASSLVIGTYNEQFF,TGTGCCAGCAGCTTAGTCATCGGGACCTACAATGAGCAGTTCTTC
TRBV5-4,.,.,TRBJ1-4,CASSLVGSNEKLFF,TGTGCCAGCAGCTTGGTGGGGTCTAATGAAAAACTGTTTTTT
TRBV12-3/TRBV12-4,few,.,TRBJ1-2,CASSKEVGYTF,TGTGCCAGCAGCAAAGAGGTTGGCTACACCTTC
TRBV3-1/TRBV3-2,.,TRBD2,TRBJ2-1,CASRDLAGNEQFF,TGTGCCAGCAGGGATCTAGCGGGGAATGAGCAGTTCTTC
TRBV18,.,.,TRBJ1-1,CASSRGTVNTEAFF,TGTGCCAGCTCACGGGGGACTGTGAACACTGAAGCTTTCTTT
TRBV4-1,.,.,TRBJ2-2,CASSPGPRDVSAGELFF,TGCGCCAGCAGCCCGGGCCCCAGGGATGTGTCGGCCGGGGAGCTGTTTTTT
TRBV5-1,.,.,TRBJ2-3,CASSFQGLGTDTQYF,TGCGCCAGCAGCTTCCAGGGGCTAGGCACAGATACGCAGTATTTT
TRBV5-6,.,.,TRBJ2-2,CASSLAGGGFTGELFF,TGTGCCAGCAGCTTGGCCGGGGGAGGTTTCACCGGGGAGCTGTTTTTT
TRBV7-2,.,TRBD2,TRBJ2-7,CASSLGLAGGSYEQYF,TGTGCCAGCAGTCTAGGACTAGCGGGGGGTTCCTACGAGCAGTACTTC
TRBV2,.,TRBD1,TRBJ2-2,CASSPTTGVTGELFF,TGTGCCAGCAGCCCGACGACAGGGGTAACCGGGGAGCTGTTTTTT
TRBV19,.,.,TRBJ1-5,CASSPPSHSNQPQHF,TGTGCCAGTAGTCCGCCGTCCCATAGCAATCAGCCCCAGCATTTT
TRBV7-8,.,.,TRBJ2-7,CASSLSSPTRSGSSYEQYF,TGTGCCAGCAGCTTAAGCAGTCCCACAAGATCCGGGAGCTCCTACGAGCAGTACTTC
TRBV5-1,.,TRBD2,TRBJ2-2,CASSLGLAGMNTGELFF,TGCGCCAGCAGCTTGGGACTAGCGGGAATGAACACCGGGGAGCTGTTTTTT
TRBV4-3,once,TRBD1,TRBJ1-2,CASSPGGGGGTIYGYTF,TGCGCCAGCAGCCCGGGTGGGGGAGGGGGCACTATCTATGGCTACACCTTC
TRBV10-1,.,TRBD1,TRBJ1-1,CASSAGTGGSEAFF,TGCGCCAGCAGTGCCGGGACAGGGGGTTCTGAAGCTTTCTTT
TRBV11-2,.,.,TRBJ2-7,CASSLVSGSYEQYF,TGTGCCAGCAGCTTAGTTTCAGGTTCCTACGAGCAGTACTTC
TRBV7-9,few,.,TRBJ1-2,CASPSSRGGYTF,TGTGCCAGCCCCTCATCCCGAGGAGGCTACACCTTC
TRBV12-2,.,.,TRBJ2-7,CASRLALARRECYEQYF,TGTGCAAGTCGCTTAGCGTTAGCAAGGAGAGAATGCTACGAGCAGTACTTC
TRBV3-1/TRBV3-2,.,.,TRBJ1-3,CASSQASVQRSGNTIYF,TGTGCCAGCAGCCAGGCCTCCGTTCAGCGCTCTGGAAACACCATATATTTT
TRBV28,.,.,TRBJ1-5,CASSISASNQPQHF,TGTGCCAGCAGTATCTCGGCGAGCAATCAGCCCCAGCATTTT
TRBV9,.,TRBD1,TRBJ2-2,CASSVGQGPSTGELFF,TGTGCCAGCAGCGTAGGACAGGGCCCTAGCACCGGGGAGCTGTTTTTT
TRBV18,once,.,TRBJ2-2,CASSPTGKADTGELFF,TGTGCCAGCTCACCGACCGGGAAGGCGGACACCGGGGAGCTGTTTTTT
TRBV11-2,.,.,TRBJ2-4,CASSLIVGIAKNIQYF,TGTGCCAGCAGCTTAATTGTGGGGATAGCCAAAAACATTCAGTACTTC
TRBV5-1,.,.,TRBJ1-4,CASSSLQGEKLFF,TGCGCCAGCAGCTCCCTACAGGGAGAAAAACTGTTTTTT
TRBV7-3,.,.,TRBJ2-2,CASSLNSLNGAGELFF,TGTGCCAGCAGCTTAAATAGCCTGAATGGGGCCGGGGAGCTGTTTTTT
TRBV6-5,.,.,TRBJ1-1,CASSSGQQAFF,TGTGCCAGCAGTTCTGGACAGCAAGCTTTCTTT
TRBV5-1,.,TRBD1,TRBJ2-7,CASSGAPGQGVREQYF,TGCGCCAGCAGCGGGGCCCCGGGACAGGGGGTCAGGGAGCAGTACTTC
TRBV6-5,.,TRBD2,TRBJ2-1,CASRTGLAGDEQFF,TGTGCCAGCAGAACGGGACTAGCTGGCGATGAGCAGTTCTTC
TRBV29-1,.,.,TRBJ2-7,CSVSANNCEQYF,TGCAGCGTATCTGCCAACAACTGCGAGCAGTACTTC
TRBV19,.,.,TRBJ1-3,CASSMTEGYGNTIYF,TGTGCCAGTAGTATGACGGAGGGGTACGGAAACACCATATATTTT
TRBV7-2,few,.,TRBJ1-3,CASSLMGAGNTIYF,TGTGCCAGCAGCTTAATGGGGGCTGGAAACACCATATATTTT
TRBV19,.,.,TRBJ2-1,CASRGGGAPSREQFF,TGTGCCAGCCGGGGAGGGGGCGCCCCTTCTCGTGAGCAGTTCTTC
TRBV7-2,.,TRBD1,TRBJ1-5,CASSKGQNQPQHF,TGTGCCAGCAGCAAGGGACAGAATCAGCCCCAGCATTTT
TRBV4-3,.,.,TRBJ1-2,CASSPQVANYGYTF,TGCGCCAGCAGCCCACAGGTAGCTAACTATGGCTACACCTTC
TRBV6-5,.,TRBD1,TRBJ2-5,CASRRAGGVAETQYF,TGTGCCAGCAGGAGGGCAGGGGGTGTTGCGGAGACCCAGTACTTC
TRBV18,.,.,TRBJ2-6,CASSAGQPSSGANVLTF,TGTGCCAGCTCGGCAGGACAGCCTAGCTCTGGGGCCAACGTCCTGACTTTC
TRBV10-3,once,.,TRBJ2-7,CAISDLSGGEQYF,TGTGCCATCAGTGACCTCAGCGGAGGCGAGCAGTACTTC
TRBV6-1,.,TRBD2,TRBJ2-7,CASSEPGGVSYEQYF,TGTGCCAGCAGTGAACCTGGGGGGGTAAGCTACGAGCAGTACTTC
TRBV5-1,.,.,TRBJ2-2,CVSSLVTGELFF,TGCGTCAGCAGCTTGGTCACCGGGGAGCTGTTTTTT
TRBV28,once,.,TRBJ1-6,CASSLLTSISSPLHF,TGTGCCAGCAGTTTACTCACCTCTATAAGTTCACCCCTCCACTTT
TRBV6-5,.,TRBD1,TRBJ1-1,CASRTRGLNTEAFF,TGTGCCAGCAGAACCAGGGGGTTGAACACTGAAGCTTTCTTT
TRBV5-1,.,TRBD1,TRBJ1-1,CASSSDRGNTEAFF,TGCGCCAGCAGCTCGGACAGGGGGAACACTGAAGCTTTCTTT
TRBV29-1,.,TRBD1,TRBJ2-7,CSAQTGTGTYEQYF,TGCAGCGCACAAACCGGGACAGGGACATACGAGCAGTACTTC
TRBV3-1/TRBV3-2,.,TRBD1,TRBJ2-5,CASSRGTGGVETQYF,TGTGCCAGCAGCCGAGGAACAGGGGGTGTGGAGACCCAGTACTTC
TRBV7-9,few,TRBD2,TRBJ2-7,CASSLGSSGDPYEQYF,TGTGCCAGCAGCTTAGGATCTAGCGGGGACCCCTACGAGCAGTACTTC
TRBV28,.,TRBD1,TRBJ2-7,CASSLSGTGIYEQYF,TGTGCCAGCAGTTTAAGCGGGACAGGGATCTACGAGCAGTACTTC
TRBV3-1/TRBV3-2,.,.,TRBJ1-1,CASSQPGLLMNTEAFF,TGTGCCAGCAGCCAACCGGGACTGCTCATGAACACTGAAGCTTTCTTT
TRBV2,.,TRBD1,TRBJ2-2,CASRVRQGPTGELFF,TGTGCCAGCAGAGTCCGACAGGGACCCACCGGGGAGCTGTTTTTT
TRBV4-2,.,.,TRBJ2-7,CASSQDLFDEQYF,TGTGCCAGCAGCCAAGATCTGTTCGACGAGCAGTACTTC
TRBV7-8,.,.,TRBJ2-7,CASSSPVSGWSSEQYF,TGTGCCAGCAGCTCTCCCGTGAGCGGGTGGTCCTCCGAGCAGTACTTC
TRBV28,.,.,TRBJ1-1,CASSFGGRIDTEAFF,TGTGCCAGCAGTTTTGGGGGACGTATAGACACTGAAGCTTTCTTT
TRBV9,.,.,TRBJ2-3,CASSQLLPGFKTDTQYF,TGTGCCAGCAGCCAATTACTACCGGGATTTAAGACAGATACGCAGTATTTT
TRBV6-5,.,TRBD1,TRBJ2-7,CASSLGQDIPTMQYF,TGTGCCAGCAGCCTCGGACAGGATATCCCTACGATGCAGTACTTC
TRBV25-1,.,.,TRBJ2-7,CASSDPGAGQYF,TGTGCCAGCAGTGACCCGGGGGCCGGGCAGTACTTC